This TCR beta chain is from a study of radiotherapy plus CTLA-4 blockade in lung cancer. Turning to the study itself: Objective responses were documented in around 18% of patients, with disease control in about 28%. Study conclusions and caveats: Radiotherapy was combined with ipilimumab, and tumor-derived TCR clones then expanded in blood.

TCRdb's copy holds only in-frame clones and misses some; the assay was immunoSEQ multiplex PCR. The sample shows around 44,000 clones, around nine tenths of them seen only once. Details on this clone: The antigen remains unidentified.

It was focal radiation plus CTLA-4 blockade with ipilimumab that patients with chemo-refractory metastatic non-small-cell lung cancer received. This CDR3 has 14 amino acids. Germline assignment: CDR1 MNHNS and CDR2 SASEGT. Between the trimmed V and J ends, which lost 4 bases and 4 bases, there was a span of 11 bases. The V gene is TRBV6-1, the J gene TRBJ1-5, with a weak D call TRBD1 (6 bases). The sequence was obtained from a human donor with non-small cell lung cancer that progressed on radiotherapy plus ipilimumab. Some clones in this sample may be carry-over from other donors' samples. Source: peripheral blood, taken from a patient treated with radiotherapy plus ipilimumab. The CDR3 DNA sequence: TGTGCCAGCAGTGTACAGGGATCTAATCAGCCCCAGCATTTT. Its protein product is CASSVQGSNQPQHF.